Following are 3 T cell receptor beta chains from one sample sequenced in a study of control samples from healthy donors and cancer patients. Here immunoSEQ multiplex PCR was the method, and the copy in TCRdb shows in-frame clones only, minus some. The table lists 90,000 to 100,000 clones, roughly 78% of them singletons. The specimen sequenced was blood. These receptors originate from a man aged 55 to 70 in good health.

In its sample, this clone was seen once. The rearrangement uses TRBV19 and TRBJ2-7; 9 bases are a match to TRBD1. V lost 5 bases, J lost 1 base, and 3 bases stayed unmatched. Germline V gene lookup returns CDR1 LNHDA and CDR2 SQIVND (reference sequence). The CDR3 covers 14 residues. This CDR3 is CASSWGQGSYEQYF. In DNA form, the CDR3 reads TGTGCCAGTAGTTGGGGACAGGGTTCCTACGAGCAGTACTTC.

The chain carries TRBV7-9 and TRBJ1-4; TRBD1 might be the D (5 bases). CDR1 and CDR2 (germline): SEHNR, FQNEAQ (reference sequence). V was trimmed by 5 bases and J by 4 bases, leaving 14 bases between them. The CDR3 totals 15 residues. The CDR3 region is CASSPPPGINEKLFF. CDR3 sequence (DNA): TGTGCCAGCAGCCCCCCCCCAGGGATTAATGAAAAACTGTTTTTT.

This clone was counted once. Here the CDR3 reads CASSRDRGSYEQYF. CDR3 nucleotides: TGTGCCAGCAGCCGAGACAGGGGATCCTACGAGCAGTACTTC. J is TRBJ2-7 and V is TRBV16; TRBD1 matches 8 bases. The ends lost 4 bases at V and 1 base at J; junction bases unmatched: 3. The CDR3 runs 14 residues. Germline assignment: CDR1 KGHSY and CDR2 FQNENV.